Listed below are T cell receptor beta chains from one sample, sequenced in a study of blood T cell repertoires in COVID-19. Libraries were prepared by immunoSEQ multiplex PCR; TCRdb keeps only in-frame clonotypes and omits some of them. This table holds around 260,000 clones, about 90% found once. Sequencing was performed on peripheral blood. The receptors were gathered from a woman aged 40 to 55 who had recovered from COVID-19. Both conserved end residues are part of each CDR3. Fields, in order: D gene, clone size, J gene, V gene, CDR3 DNA, CDR3 protein. The D gene is left open where the match is weak. Some rows mark clone size as missing; the rest say once, few, many or name a class of expanded clone.

NA NA TRBJ1-1 TRBV6-6 TGTGCCAGCACCCAGGAGGGACTGAACACTGAAGCTTTCTTT CASTQEGLNTEAFF
NA NA TRBJ1-2 TRBV2 TGTGCCAGCAGTGAAGCGCGGCAGCGCTACACCTTC CASSEARQRYTF
NA few TRBJ1-3 TRBV18 TGTGCCAGCTCACCACCCAGGGTTCCTGGAAACACCATATATTTT CASSPPRVPGNTIYF
NA once TRBJ2-1 TRBV7-2 TGTGCCAGCAGCTTATCAGGACAATACAATGAGCAGTTCTTC CASSLSGQYNEQFF
NA NA TRBJ1-1 TRBV10-3 TGTGCCATCAGTGAGGCTCAGATGAACACTGAAGCTTTCTTT CAISEAQMNTEAFF
NA NA TRBJ1-1 TRBV12-3/TRBV12-4 TGTGCCAGCCACGCTCCGGGAGGCCATGAAGCTTTCTTT CASHAPGGHEAFF
TRBD1 NA TRBJ2-7 TRBV29-1 TGCAGCGCCCGGGACAGGGGGCTGATAACTCAGCAGTACTTC CSARDRGLITQQYF
TRBD1 once TRBJ1-1 TRBV5-4 TGTGCCAGCAGCTTGATGACAGGGGGGATCGACACTGAAGCTTTCTTT CASSLMTGGIDTEAFF
NA NA TRBJ1-6 TRBV5-1 TGCGCCAGCAGCCCTCAGGGGTTCGATTCACCCCTCCACTTT CASSPQGFDSPLHF
NA NA TRBJ1-4 TRBV3-1/TRBV3-2 TGTGCCAGCAGCGCCGGGATCAATAATGAAAAACTGTTTTTT CASSAGINNEKLFF
TRBD1 NA TRBJ1-1 TRBV2 TGTGCCAGCCTTCGACAGGGGGCTTGGGACACTGAAGCTTTCTTT CASLRQGAWDTEAFF
NA NA TRBJ2-3 TRBV9 TGTGCCAGCAGCAAAGGGGGAAGAGATACGCAGTATTTT CASSKGGRDTQYF
TRBD2 NA TRBJ2-3 TRBV15 TGTGCCACCAGCAGGCAACTAGCGGTCCTCGGGGCAGATACGCAGTATTTT CATSRQLAVLGADTQYF
TRBD2 NA TRBJ2-5 TRBV11-3 TGTGCCAGCAGCCCGCGGGGGAGCGGGGACTACCAAGAGACCCAGTACTTC CASSPRGSGDYQETQYF
NA once TRBJ2-2 TRBV5-1 TGCGCCAGCCGAACAGGGTGGGTGAACACCGGGGAGCTGTTTTTT CASRTGWVNTGELFF
TRBD1 NA TRBJ1-2 TRBV9 TGTGCCAGCAGAGGGACAGGGGGCTATGGCTACACCTTC CASRGTGGYGYTF
NA NA TRBJ1-1 TRBV7-9 TGTGCCAGCAGCTTTTTCGGGGAGAACACTGAAGCTTTCTTT CASSFFGENTEAFF
NA NA TRBJ2-7 TRBV12-5 TGTGCTAGTGGGCCCCAGGGGGGTTACGAGCAGTACTTC CASGPQGGYEQYF
TRBD2 NA TRBJ2-7 TRBV7-2 TGTGCCAGCAGCCCGGCGGGGGGAATTGCCGAGCAGTACTTC CASSPAGGIAEQYF
NA NA TRBJ2-1 TRBV4-3 TGCGCCAGCAGCCAAGGCGCCCCGACTAACAATGAGCAGTTCTTC CASSQGAPTNNEQFF
TRBD1 NA TRBJ2-7 TRBV6-5 TGTGCCAGCAGTTACTCGAGACCAGGGGGCTACGAGCAGTACTTC CASSYSRPGGYEQYF
NA NA TRBJ2-5 TRBV5-4 TGTGCCAGCAGCCCCTTAGGGCAGGGGGAGACCCAGTACTTC CASSPLGQGETQYF
NA NA TRBJ1-1 TRBV10-3 TGTGCCATCACCCTCCGACAGGACTACACTGAAGCTTTCTTT CAITLRQDYTEAFF
NA NA TRBJ2-1 TRBV4-3 TGCGCCAGCAGCCAAGTGGGGGGGCATGTAAATGAGCAGTTCTTC CASSQVGGHVNEQFF
NA NA TRBJ1-5 TRBV27 TGTGCCAGCAGTACAGGGCGTGGTAGCAATCAGCCCCAGCATTTT CASSTGRGSNQPQHF
TRBD1 NA TRBJ1-5 TRBV18 TGTGCCAGCTCACAGGGACAGGGGTATTCTTATAGCAATCAGCCCCAGCATTTT CASSQGQGYSYSNQPQHF
TRBD2 NA TRBJ2-2 TRBV11-2 TGTGCCAGCAGCTTATCAGCGGGGGGGAACACCGGGGAGCTGTTTTTT CASSLSAGGNTGELFF
NA once TRBJ1-2 TRBV7-2 TGTGCCAGCAGCTACAGGGTTAGCTATGGCTACACCTTC CASSYRVSYGYTF
NA NA TRBJ2-1 TRBV5-6 TGTGCCAGCAGCTTGTCGGGGGGCGGCTACAATGAGCAGTTCTTC CASSLSGGGYNEQFF
TRBD1 few TRBJ2-3 TRBV27 TGTGCCAGCAGTTCTTACAGGGGTTTGACAGATACGCAGTATTTT CASSSYRGLTDTQYF
TRBD1 NA TRBJ1-2 TRBV12-3/TRBV12-4 TGTGCCAGCAGCAGGGACAGCCTCTATGGCTACACCTTC CASSRDSLYGYTF
TRBD1 NA TRBJ1-2 TRBV6-5 TGTGCCAGCAGTTATGACAGGGGAAGTGGCTACACCTTC CASSYDRGSGYTF
TRBD1 NA TRBJ1-1 TRBV12-5 TGTGCTAGTGGTTTGGCTTTCGACAGGGCCCCCCGCGGTGAAGCTTTCTTT CASGLAFDRAPRGEAFF
TRBD1 NA TRBJ1-5 TRBV3-1/TRBV3-2 TGTGCCAGCAGCCAAGGAGGGGGCCAGCCCCAGCATTTT CASSQGGGQPQHF
TRBD2 NA TRBJ2-5 TRBV27 TGTGCCAGCAGTCAACTAGCGGGGGAGCACCAAGAGACCCAGTACTTC CASSQLAGEHQETQYF
NA few TRBJ1-5 TRBV7-9 TGTGCCAGCAGCTTAGAAGGGGGTAATCAGCCCCAGCATTTT CASSLEGGNQPQHF
NA NA TRBJ1-4 TRBV25-1 TGTGCCAGCAGGGCCCAGGGGAGTGAAAAACTGTTTTTT CASRAQGSEKLFF
TRBD1 NA TRBJ2-7 TRBV6-5 TGTGCCAGCAGATCGGACAGGGGAGTATACGAGCAGTACTTC CASRSDRGVYEQYF
TRBD2 NA TRBJ2-1 TRBV4-3 TGCGCCAGCAGCCAAGAAGGGACTAGCGGGGAATTGAATGAGCAGTTCTTC CASSQEGTSGELNEQFF
NA few TRBJ2-1 TRBV25-1 TGTGCCAGCAGTGAATCGGGTCCGCATGAGCAGTTCTTC CASSESGPHEQFF
TRBD1 NA TRBJ2-3 TRBV24-1 TGTGCCACCAGTGCGGGACAGGGTAGGACAGATACGCAGTATTTT CATSAGQGRTDTQYF
TRBD1 NA TRBJ1-1 TRBV6-2/TRBV6-3 TGTGCCAGCAGTTCCCGGACAGGGCACAACACTGAAGCTTTCTTT CASSSRTGHNTEAFF
NA once TRBJ2-7 TRBV19 TGTGCCAGTAGCCGGGGACACTCCTACGAGCAGTACTTC CASSRGHSYEQYF
NA NA TRBJ1-1 TRBV3-1/TRBV3-2 TGTGCCAGCAGCCACCAGGGCGAGACTGAAGCTTTCTTT CASSHQGETEAFF
NA NA TRBJ1-5 TRBV6-5 TGTGCCACTACGGGACACCCGAATAGCAATCAGCCCCAGCATTTT CATTGHPNSNQPQHF
TRBD2 NA TRBJ2-5 TRBV9 TGTGCCAGCAGCGTAGCCCCTCTCTTCACTAGCGGGGGGGCATGGGGCCAAGAGACCCAGTACTTC CASSVAPLFTSGGAWGQETQYF
TRBD1 once TRBJ1-4 TRBV7-2 TGTGCCAGCAGATCCTGGGACAGGGGAGGCGAAAAACTGTTTTTT CASRSWDRGGEKLFF
NA NA TRBJ1-1 TRBV21-1 TGTGCCGGTGGGACAGGGGGTCGGAACACTGAAGCTTTCTTT CAGGTGGRNTEAFF